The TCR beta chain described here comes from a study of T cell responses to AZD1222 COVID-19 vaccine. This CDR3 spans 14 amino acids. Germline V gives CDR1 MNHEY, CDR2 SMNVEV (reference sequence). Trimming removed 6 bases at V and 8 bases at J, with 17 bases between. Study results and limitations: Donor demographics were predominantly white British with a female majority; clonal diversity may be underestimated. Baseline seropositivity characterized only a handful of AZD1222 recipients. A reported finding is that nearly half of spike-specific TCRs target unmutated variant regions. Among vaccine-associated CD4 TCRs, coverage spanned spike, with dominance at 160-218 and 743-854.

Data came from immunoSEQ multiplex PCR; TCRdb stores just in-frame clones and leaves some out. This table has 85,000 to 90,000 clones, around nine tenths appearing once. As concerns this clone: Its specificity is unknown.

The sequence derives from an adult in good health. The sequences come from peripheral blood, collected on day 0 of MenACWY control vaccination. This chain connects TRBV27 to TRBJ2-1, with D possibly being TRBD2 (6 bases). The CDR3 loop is CASSRGLGGDEQFF. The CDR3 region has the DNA TGTGCCAGCAGCCGAGGGTTGGGGGGTGATGAGCAGTTCTTC.